The entry below describes one T cell receptor (beta chain). This clonotype was seen at least ten times. Its antigen has not been determined. Per-nucleotide qualities are absent, and no much larger clonotype sits a single base away. Based on the germline V gene (reference sequence), the CDR1 and CDR2 sequences are SEHNR and FQNEAQ. Counted from cysteine to phenylalanine, this CDR3 has 17 amino acids. Only the CDR3 part of the read is kept: 51 bases, read in frame from the first base. Trimming removed 4 bases from V and 0 bases from J; the gene matches leave 9 bases unexplained. Libraries incorporated unique molecular identifier barcodes, which were used to quantify clonotypes. Qiagen AllPrep DNA/RNA Micro kits were used to isolate total RNA, and an Agilent TapeStation was used to check RNA quality. TCR beta libraries were built by 5' RACE: cDNA synthesis followed by two PCR steps using TCR beta constant-region gene-specific primers. Sequencing of the TCR beta libraries was done on an Illumina MiSeq platform. Per the authors' processing: MIGEC, MiXCR and VDJtools were used to process the reads. To get a clonotype's frequency, the unique molecular identifiers belonging to that clonotype were divided by all unique molecular identifiers in the sample. Nonfunctional TRBV genes classified in IMGT as pseudogenes or open reading frames, for example TRBV1, TRBV12-1 and TRBV21, were left out. The public reads were reprocessed in TCRdb via fastp at Q25 and MiXCR, keeping in-frame beta chains. Under each unique CDR3 protein, matching rows form one entry showing the most common genes and DNA. The V and J calls were not made by the authors but by TCRdb's processing. This sample gives tens of thousands of distinct CDR3 sequences in total; more than 2% of them show up just once. In total, the top ten clones hold 4.5% to 5.5% of the sample.

This sample is part of a study of beta chain bispecific antibodies for T cell cancers (dated by TCRdb to the early 2020s). In terms of the full investigation: After T cells from healthy donors were cocultured with bispecific antibodies and T cell leukemia lines, the researchers used TRBV sequencing of the cells that survived to measure how much each TRBV family was depleted. On the cell surface, TRBV12 (TRBV12-3) was expressed by Jurkat cells, whereas TRBV5-5 was expressed by HPB-ALL cells.

Beyond this particular receptor, the publication reports: Apart from the targeted and closely related genes, all other TRBV family members appeared unaffected by the TRBV-directed bispecific antibodies. Every sequenced sample contained a mix of leukemia cell line cells and normal T cells, and most targeted TRBV signal came from the leukemia cells rather than from the normal T cells. Compared with anti-CD19, anti-TRBV12 exposure reduced the TRBV12-3 share of total TRBV signal by 98.9%; TRBV12-4 fell about 38%, not significantly. Cross-reactivity of the anti-TRBV5-5 antibody with TRBV5-6 was attributed to high sequence similarity between the two genes.

The sample's treatment or condition label, in plain terms: alpha-V12: anti-TRBV12 scFv linked to anti-CD3 scFv. T cells were expanded from blood mononuclear cells with anti-CD3 antibody OKT3 or CD3/CD28 Dynabeads for approximately 3 days. The anti-TRBV12 bispecific sample was taken from a coculture of Jurkat leukemia cells with normal T cells and was compared with an anti-CD19 bispecific control coculture. The culture conditions for expanded T cells were RPMI 1640 plus 10% fetal bovine serum, recombinant human IL-2 (roughly 95 IU/ml) and IL-7 (about 5.2 ng/ml). Each coculture contained around 5 x 10^4 normal T cells, around 5 x 10^4 target cells and bispecific antibody in approximately 92 ul and was incubated for around 15 hours at 37 degrees C. Every bispecific antibody was made of two single-chain variable fragments expressed in a single-chain diabody format with a His tag. Effector T cells were obtained from healthy human donors, and peripheral blood mononuclear cells were isolated from leukapheresis samples by Ficoll density gradient centrifugation.

This clonotype originated in a human donor in good health. Some clones in this sample may be carry-over from other donors' samples. This specimen consisted of healthy donor T cells cultured with leukemia cells, obtained from a culture containing a bispecific antibody targeting TCR Vbeta12. This chain joins TRBV7-9 to TRBJ2-3, and TRBD2 matches 8 of the central bases. The CDR3 is CASSYYTSGPSTDTQYF. The DNA reads as follows: TGTGCCAGCAGCTATTACACTAGCGGTCCTAGCACAGATACGCAGTATTTT. With the portions outside the CDR3 filled from the reference TRBV7-9 and TRBJ2-3 genes, the complete variable region becomes DTGVSQNPRHKITKRGQNVTFRCDPISEHNRLYWYRQTLGQGPEFLTYFQNEAQLEKSRLLSDRFSAERPKGSFSTLEIQRTEQGDSAMYLCASSYYTSGPSTDTQYFGPGTRLTVL.